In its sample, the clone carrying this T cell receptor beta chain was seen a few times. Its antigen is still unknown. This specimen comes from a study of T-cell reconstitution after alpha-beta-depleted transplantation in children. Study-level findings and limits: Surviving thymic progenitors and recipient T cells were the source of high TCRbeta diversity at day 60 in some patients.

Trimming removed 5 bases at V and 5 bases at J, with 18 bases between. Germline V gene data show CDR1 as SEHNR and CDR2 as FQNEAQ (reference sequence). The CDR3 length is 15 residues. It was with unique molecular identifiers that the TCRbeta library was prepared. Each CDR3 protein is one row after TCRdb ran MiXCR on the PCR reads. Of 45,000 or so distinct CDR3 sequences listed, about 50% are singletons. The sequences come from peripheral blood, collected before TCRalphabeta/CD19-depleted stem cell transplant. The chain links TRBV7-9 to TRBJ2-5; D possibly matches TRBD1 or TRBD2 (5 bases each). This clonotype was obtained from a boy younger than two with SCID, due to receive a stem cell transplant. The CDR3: CASSQNGALGETQYF. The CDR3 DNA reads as TGTGCCAGCAGCCAGAACGGGGCTTTAGGGGAGACCCAGTACTTC.